These 28 T cell receptor beta chains were sequenced from one sample in a study of blood T cell repertoires in COVID-19. Only in-frame clones appear in the TCRdb table, and some are missing; sequencing was by immunoSEQ multiplex PCR. The table lists 84,000 or so clones, 75% to 90% of them singletons. The sample comprised peripheral blood. Source of these receptors: a human donor in a cohort sampled during active COVID-19.

The gene calls are TRBV6-5 and TRBJ1-3; no clear D. CDR1 MNHEY and CDR2 SVGAGI come from the germline V gene. V was shortened by 2 bases and J by 3 bases, with 8 bases between the two germline ends. This CDR3 has 14 residues. CDR3 sequence: CASSYNGFGNTIYF. CDR3 DNA sequence: TGTGCCAGCAGTTACAACGGTTTTGGAAACACCATATATTTT.

The chain uses TRBV7-9 and TRBJ2-3; a possible D gene is TRBD1 (5 bases). Trimming took 2 bases from V and 6 from J, leaving 12 bases between them. Germline CDR1 and CDR2: SEHNR and FQNEAQ (reference sequence). This CDR3 is built from 14 residues. CDR3 loop: CASSLNRNEDTQYF. CDR3 coding DNA: TGTGCCAGCAGCTTAAACAGGAATGAGGATACGCAGTATTTT.

The J gene is TRBJ1-1, the V gene TRBV7-6; D not resolved. The CDR3 consists of 16 residues. Deletions cut 5 bases from V and 5 bases from J, with 21 bases between. Per germline, CDR1 SGHVS and CDR2 FNYEAQ. In nucleotides, the CDR3 is TGTGCCAGCAGCCCCTCACCACGGCAACAGTGGACTGAAGCTTTCTTT. It codes for CASSPSPRQQWTEAFF.

This clone was seen a handful of times. The CDR3 reads CASSQSTGINTEAFF. The CDR3 nucleotides are TGCGCCAGCAGCCAGTCCACAGGGATTAACACTGAAGCTTTCTTT. The gene calls are TRBV4-3 and TRBJ1-1; tentative D call: TRBD1 (6 bases). CDR3 length equals 15 residues. Trimming pared 3 bases from V and 2 bases from J, leaving 13 bases between. Germline assignment: CDR1 LGHNA and CDR2 YSLEER.

This chain links TRBV6-5 with TRBJ2-2; possible D gene TRBD1, 7 bases. Germline assignment: CDR1 MNHEY and CDR2 SVGAGI. Trimming shortened V by 7 bases and J by 5 bases, and 17 bases separated the two germline ends. CDR3 length equals 15 residues. Here the CDR3 reads CASTAGQPNTGELFF. The CDR3 DNA reads as TGTGCCAGCACCGCGGGACAGCCTAATACCGGGGAGCTGTTTTTT.

The genes are TRBV6-2 or TRBV6-3 and TRBJ2-2; weak D call: TRBD1 (6 bases). V lost 2 bases and J 1 base, leaving 17 bases between the germline ends. Germline V lookup: CDR1 MNHEY, CDR2 SVGEGT. This CDR3 comprises 18 residues. CDR3 amino acids: CASSYPPWGQMNTGELFF. As DNA, the CDR3 is TGTGCCAGCAGTTACCCACCCTGGGGACAAATGAACACCGGGGAGCTGTTTTTT.

V is TRBV6-2 or TRBV6-3 and J is TRBJ1-2; D might be TRBD1 (6 bases). The CDR3 has 14 residues. Germline V gene sequence: CDR1 MNHEY, CDR2 SVGEGT. V gave up 0 bases and J gave up 4 bases, with 9 bases separating them. CDR3 in DNA: TGTGCCAGCAGTTACTCAGGCAGGGGCTATGGCTACACCTTC. It encodes CASSYSGRGYGYTF.

The rearrangement uses TRBV28 and TRBJ1-5; perhaps TRBD1 as D (5 bases). Germline CDR1 is MDHEN and CDR2 is SYDVKM. V was pared by 7 bases and J by 7 bases, with 23 bases between. The CDR3 loop spans 16 amino acids. CDR3 sequence: CASKSGGALGVQPQHF. The CDR3 DNA follows: TGTGCCAGCAAATCTGGAGGGGCCCTAGGAGTCCAGCCCCAGCATTTT.

The chain joins TRBV27 to TRBJ2-3; 12 nucleotides agree with TRBD2. V shed 5 bases and J 3 bases; nucleotides not matched to a gene: 12. Germline loops: CDR1 MNHEY, CDR2 SMNVEV (reference sequence). The CDR3 spans 18 residues. This CDR3 reads CASSLLAGGRWQTDTQYF. The CDR3 bases are TGTGCCAGCAGTCTCCTAGCGGGGGGGCGGTGGCAGACAGATACGCAGTATTTT.

V usage is TRBV5-6 and J usage is TRBJ2-5; 7 bases are shared with TRBD1. V lost 0 bases, J lost 2 bases, and 4 bases stayed unmatched. Per the germline V gene, CDR1 is SGHDT and CDR2 is YYEEEE. This CDR3 spans 15 amino acids. In nucleotides, the CDR3 is TGTGCCAGCAGCTTGGTAGGGGGCCTTCAAGAGACCCAGTACTTC. It translates to CASSLVGGLQETQYF.

The chain has TRBV7-2 and TRBJ2-1; tentatively, D is TRBD2 (5 bases). This CDR3 region has 15 residues. Per germline, CDR1 SGHTA and CDR2 FQGNSA. The V gene lost 4 bases and the J gene lost 1 base, with 11 bases spanning the gap. The DNA for the CDR3 is TGTGCCAGCAGCTCGCAGCCGGGGTCCTACAATGAGCAGTTCTTC. Protein sequence: CASSSQPGSYNEQFF.

The V call is TRBV27, the J call TRBJ2-7; TRBD1 matches 10 bases. CDR3 length equals 15 residues. The ends lost 8 bases at V and 7 bases at J; junction bases unmatched: 14. Germline V gene data show CDR1 as MNHEY and CDR2 as SMNVEV (reference sequence). CDR3 protein: CASHESGTGVGEQYF. CDR3 nucleotide sequence: TGTGCCAGCCATGAATCGGGGACAGGGGTAGGAGAGCAGTACTTC.

The chain joins TRBV28 to TRBJ1-5; D is uncertain. V was cut by 2 bases and J by 4 bases, with 12 bases left in between. This CDR3 comprises 15 residues. Germline CDR1 reads MDHEN; CDR2 reads SYDVKM. CDR3 protein: CASSLDATGNQPQHF. The CDR3 region has the DNA TGTGCCAGCAGTTTAGACGCTACCGGGAATCAGCCCCAGCATTTT.

The chain uses TRBV4-1 and TRBJ1-4; TRBD1 aligns across 7 bases. V lost 0 bases to trimming and J lost 8 bases; unmatched junction nucleotides: 9. From germline, CDR1 is MGHRA and CDR2 YSYEKL. The CDR3 extends over 16 amino acids. The CDR3 nucleotides are TGCGCCAGCAGCCAAGAGAGAAGGGGGCTAGGGGAAAAACTGTTTTTT. Protein sequence: CASSQERRGLGEKLFF.

V usage is TRBV5-4 and J usage is TRBJ1-4; a possible D gene is TRBD1 (5 bases). The CDR3 has 17 residues. The germline CDR1 and CDR2 sequences are SGHNT and YYREEE (reference sequence). V gave up 2 bases and J gave up 2 bases, with 16 bases separating them. The CDR3 loop is CASSLRRAASTNEKLFF. The CDR3 nucleotides are TGTGCCAGCAGCTTACGCAGGGCGGCATCCACTAATGAAAAACTGTTTTTT.

This chain uses TRBV6-6 with TRBJ2-3; D may be TRBD2 (6 bases). This CDR3 comprises 13 residues. Trimming shortened V by 6 bases and J by 1 base, and 8 bases separated the two germline ends. Germline CDR1 MNHNY, CDR2 SVGAGI (reference sequence). The CDR3 spells CASRPSGTDTQYF. The CDR3 DNA is TGTGCCAGCAGACCTAGCGGCACAGATACGCAGTATTTT.

The chain joins TRBV30 to TRBJ1-2; TRBD1 matches 8 bases. Germline lookup yields CDR1 GTSNPN and CDR2 SVGIG (reference sequence). The CDR3 is 14 residues long. J lost 7 bases, V lost 1 base, and 8 bases had no gene match. The CDR3 DNA sequence: TGTGCCTGGAGTGCAAACAGGGGGACTTTTGGCTACACCTTC. This codes for CAWSANRGTFGYTF. Variable domain in full (rest from reference TRBV30 and TRBJ1-2): SQTIHQWPATLVQPVGSPLSLECTVEGTSNPNLYWYRQAAGRGLQLLFYSVGIGQISSEVPQNLSASRPQDRQFILSSKKLLLSDSGFYLCAWSANRGTFGYTFGSGTRLTVV.

This sequence joins TRBV5-4 and TRBJ2-3, with TRBD2 matching over 9 bases. After removal of 1 base from V and 3 bases from J, the junction contained 0 bases not matched to a gene. The CDR3 covers 14 residues. Per germline, CDR1 SGHNT and CDR2 YYREEE (reference sequence). The CDR3 DNA sequence: TGTGCCAGCAGCTTGACTAGCGGGACAGATACGCAGTATTTT. Its protein product is CASSLTSGTDTQYF. Together with reference TRBV5-4 and TRBJ2-3, the CDR3 gives the full variable domain: ETGVTQSPTHLIKTRGQQVTLRCSSQSGHNTVSWYQQALGQGPQFIFQYYREEENGRGNFPPRFSGLQFPNYSSELNVNALELDDSALYLCASSLTSGTDTQYFGPGTRLTVL.

The J gene is TRBJ2-1, the V gene TRBV6-6; D not certain. The CDR3 sequence is 13 residues long. V was pared by 6 bases and J by 10 bases, with 16 bases between. Germline lookup yields CDR1 MNHNY and CDR2 SVGAGI (reference sequence). The CDR3 is CASRQDVGEEQFF. In DNA form, the CDR3 reads TGTGCCAGCAGGCAAGATGTCGGAGAGGAGCAGTTCTTC.

The rearrangement links TRBV3-1 (or the pseudogene TRBV3-2) to TRBJ2-2; D uncertain. The CDR3 runs 13 residues. Looked up from germline, CDR1 is LGHDT and CDR2 is YNNKEL (reference sequence). V was shortened by 0 bases and J by 4 bases, with 3 bases between the two germline ends. CDR3 nucleotides: TGTGCCAGCAGCCAAGATATCACCGGGGAGCTGTTTTTT. This encodes CASSQDITGELFF.

Concerning this clone: The junction and the germline gene differ at one end; a read error may be behind it. The chain has TRBV6-5 and TRBJ2-2, with a weak D call TRBD2 (5 bases). This CDR3 spans 16 amino acids. CDR1 and CDR2 (germline): MNHEY, SVGAGI. CDR3 in DNA: TGTGCCAGCAGTTTGAATGGCGAGGGAATCACCGGGAAGCTGTTTTTT. Encoded protein: CASSLNGEGITGKLFF.

The chain recombines TRBV7-2 with TRBJ2-4, with TRBD2 identical over 9 bases. The junction had 12 bases not matched to a gene; V was cut back by 5 bases and J by 4 bases. Germline V gives CDR1 SGHTA, CDR2 FQGNSA. The CDR3 has 17 amino acids. The CDR3 loop reads CASSPAGRGGDKNIQYF. In nucleotides, the CDR3 is TGTGCCAGCAGCCCGGCGGGGCGGGGGGGCGATAAAAACATTCAGTACTTC.

The chain recombines TRBV27 with TRBJ2-4; D is unclear. Germline V gives CDR1 MNHEY, CDR2 SMNVEV (reference sequence). V lost 6 bases and J lost 0, with 9 bases in between. This CDR3 is built from 14 residues. CDR3 loop: CASSGPLAKNIQYF. CDR3 in DNA: TGTGCCAGCAGCGGTCCCTTAGCCAAAAACATTCAGTACTTC.

V is TRBV19 and J is TRBJ2-3, with 10 bases that match TRBD1. CDR1 and CDR2 (germline): LNHDA, SQIVND (reference sequence). This CDR3 contains 16 residues. Trimming at V came to 4 bases and at J to 5 bases, leaving 9 bases not matched to a gene. The CDR3 nucleotides are TGTGCCAGTAGTACCCTACGACAGGGGGCAGGAGATACGCAGTATTTT. Residues: CASSTLRQGAGDTQYF.

This clone was recorded a few times. The chain links TRBV19 to TRBJ2-2; D might be TRBD2 (5 bases). The V gene's germline CDR1 is LNHDA and CDR2 SQIVND (reference sequence). The V end lost 10 bases, the J end lost 3 bases, and 12 bases lay between the germline ends. The length of the CDR3 is 13 residues. CDR3: CATSREHTGELFF. The DNA of the CDR3 is TGTGCCACAAGCCGGGAACACACCGGGGAGCTGTTTTTT.

V and J are TRBV21-1 and TRBJ2-7; no check of the table's D call, TRBD1, against the DNA was made. TRBV21-1 constitutes a pseudogene. The CDR3 is made up of 15 amino acids. CDR3 amino acids: CASSPPGQGCYEQYF. Written as DNA, the CDR3 is TGTGCCAGCAGCCCTCCGGGCCAGGGGTGTTACGAGCAGTACTTC.

The rearrangement links TRBV5-4 to TRBJ2-2, with a tentative D call TRBD1 (7 bases). Germline V CDR1 and CDR2: SGHNT, YYREEE (reference sequence). The CDR3 extends over 15 amino acids. V was shortened by 4 bases and J by 1 base, with 11 bases between the two germline ends. CDR3 nucleotides: TGTGCCAGCAGCCCGGGGGACAGGAACACCGGGGAGCTGTTTTTT. Its translation is CASSPGDRNTGELFF. The full variable domain, in which reference TRBV5-4 and TRBJ2-2 provide the parts outside the CDR3, is ETGVTQSPTHLIKTRGQQVTLRCSSQSGHNTVSWYQQALGQGPQFIFQYYREEENGRGNFPPRFSGLQFPNYSSELNVNALELDDSALYLCASSPGDRNTGELFFGEGSRLTVL.

The table lists this clone with a few counts. The chain recombines TRBV3-1 (or the pseudogene TRBV3-2) with TRBJ2-2, with D perhaps TRBD1 (5 bases). The CDR3 sequence is 15 residues long. CDR1 is LGHDT and CDR2 is YNNKEL in the germline V gene (reference sequence). V shed 5 bases and J shed 1 base, with 11 bases lying between them. The chain's CDR3 is CASSGRAVNTGELFF. For the CDR3, the DNA is TGTGCCAGCAGCGGCAGGGCGGTGAACACCGGGGAGCTGTTTTTT.